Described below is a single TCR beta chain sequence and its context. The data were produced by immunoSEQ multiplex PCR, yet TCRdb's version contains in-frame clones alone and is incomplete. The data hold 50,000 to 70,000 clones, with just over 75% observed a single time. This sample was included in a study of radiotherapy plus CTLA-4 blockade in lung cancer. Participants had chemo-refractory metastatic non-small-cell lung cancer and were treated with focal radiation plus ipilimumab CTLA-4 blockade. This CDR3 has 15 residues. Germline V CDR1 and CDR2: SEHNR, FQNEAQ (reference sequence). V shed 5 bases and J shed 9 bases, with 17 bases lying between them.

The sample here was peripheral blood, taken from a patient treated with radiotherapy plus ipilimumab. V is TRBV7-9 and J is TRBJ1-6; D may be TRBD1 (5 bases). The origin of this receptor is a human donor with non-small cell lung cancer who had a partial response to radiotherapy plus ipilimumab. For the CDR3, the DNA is TGTGCCAGCAGCCTCTACGGGGGGGGTGGTTCACCCCTCCACTTT. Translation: CASSLYGGGGSPLHF.